The source of this TCR beta chain is a study of OX40 agonist ivuxolimab in advanced cancers. The overall study: Participants, 80% to 90% male, averaged about 56 years of age, ranging from roughly 23 to 90. One hepatocellular carcinoma and two cutaneous melanoma patients partially responded.

Profiled with immunoSEQ multiplex PCR; TCRdb holds only in-frame clones, not every one. Of about 36,000 clones listed, 88% are singletons. Sequenced here: CD4+ or CD8+ T cells sorted from blood, sampled in a trial of the OX40 agonist ivuxolimab. The sequence came from an adult with an advanced solid tumor such as melanoma, head and neck, liver or kidney cancer.

Here the CDR3 reads CASSPLDRDTYEQYF. In DNA, the CDR3 is TGTGCCAGCAGTCCCCTTGACAGGGACACCTACGAGCAGTACTTC. The rearrangement links TRBV28 to TRBJ2-7, with 7 bases matching TRBD1. Germline V gene lookup returns CDR1 MDHEN and CDR2 SYDVKM. Trimming removed 5 bases from V and 2 bases from J; junction bases left unmatched: 9. The CDR3 runs 15 residues.